These T cell receptor beta chains were read from a single sample in a study of Ad26.COV2.S vaccination and SARS-CoV-2 variants. The table came from immunoSEQ multiplex PCR; TCRdb's copy has only in-frame clones and leaves some out. The table lists hundreds of thousands of clones, 80% to 95% of them singletons, with 1.5% to 2% in the top ten. The sample consisted of peripheral blood, taken in a trial of Ad26.COV2.S vaccine versus placebo. The receptors were sampled from a person aged 18-60 years who received the Ad26.COV2.S COVID-19 vaccine or a placebo. CDR3s leave out the opening cysteine and the closing phenylalanine or tryptophan. The D gene is left open where the match is weak.

TRBV4-1	TRBJ2-5	TRBD2	ASSQEMASGGSQETQY
TRBV19	TRBJ1-3	-	ASSIPDSRLSGNTIY
TRBV27	TRBJ2-6	-	ASSPNPAGAGANVLT
TRBV9	TRBJ1-6	-	ASSVDGYNSPLH
TRBV3-1/TRBV3-2	TRBJ2-5	TRBD1	ASSQGQGTVETQY
TRBV28	TRBJ1-6	-	ASSSGRHSPLH
TRBV27	TRBJ1-3	-	ASSSSGALGGNTIY
TRBV10-3	TRBJ2-7	TRBD1	AISVVETGGYEQY
TRBV18	TRBJ1-4	TRBD1	ASSQRTGGSEKLF
TRBV6-5	TRBJ1-2	TRBD1	ASSYLRQGGNYGYT
TRBV10-3	TRBJ2-1	-	AISAGGSNEQF
TRBV7-9	TRBJ2-5	-	ASSSRGHISGQY
TRBV11-2	TRBJ2-1	-	ASSLALSDDSYNEQF
TRBV27	TRBJ1-6	-	ASSYGSYGSPLH
TRBV4-3	TRBJ2-3	-	ASSQVDVGQNTDTQY
TRBV6-4	TRBJ2-2	TRBD1	ASSDSGTASGELF
TRBV28	TRBJ2-3	TRBD2	ASSFSGDPSTDTQY
TRBV25-1	TRBJ1-4	-	ASRLSGTRELF
TRBV9	TRBJ2-7	-	ASSRRGSYEQY
TRBV7-2	TRBJ1-5	-	ASSQTSSNQPQH
TRBV6-7	TRBJ2-7	TRBD2	ASSYIWISGGAFFYEQY
TRBV23-1	TRBJ2-7	TRBD1	ASSQSGTGW
TRBV4-1	TRBJ2-2	-	ASSQDYRGELF
TRBV27	TRBJ2-5	-	ASKDRVVETQY
TRBV4-1	TRBJ1-1	-	ASSQEPFFEEAF
TRBV6-5	TRBJ1-2	TRBD1	ASSYLKTGSYGYT
TRBV5-3	TRBJ1-1	-	ARSIPTRWQTSNTEAF
TRBV7-9	TRBJ2-1	-	ASSLVLLGSYNEQF
TRBV18	TRBJ1-1	-	ASSPVTEAF
TRBV5-4	TRBJ2-7	-	ASSLGLGSYEQY
TRBV7-6	TRBJ1-1	-	ASSLAGAQYTEAF